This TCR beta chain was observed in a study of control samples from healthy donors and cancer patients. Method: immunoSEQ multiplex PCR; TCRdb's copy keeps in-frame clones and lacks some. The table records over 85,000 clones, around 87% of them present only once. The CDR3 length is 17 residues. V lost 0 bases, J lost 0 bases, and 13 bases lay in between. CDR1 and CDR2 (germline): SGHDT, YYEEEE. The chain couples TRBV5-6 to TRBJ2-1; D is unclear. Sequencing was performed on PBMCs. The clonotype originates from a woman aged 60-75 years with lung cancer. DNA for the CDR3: TGTGCCAGCAGCTTGGGTGTGGGTTTTAGCTCCTACAATGAGCAGTTCTTC. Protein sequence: CASSLGVGFSSYNEQFF. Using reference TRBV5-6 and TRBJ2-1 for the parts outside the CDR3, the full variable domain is DAGVTQSPTHLIKTRGQQVTLRCSPKSGHDTVSWYQQALGQGPQFIFQYYEEEERQRGNFPDRFSGHQFPNYSSELNVNALLLGDSALYLCASSLGVGFSSYNEQFFGPGTRLTVL.